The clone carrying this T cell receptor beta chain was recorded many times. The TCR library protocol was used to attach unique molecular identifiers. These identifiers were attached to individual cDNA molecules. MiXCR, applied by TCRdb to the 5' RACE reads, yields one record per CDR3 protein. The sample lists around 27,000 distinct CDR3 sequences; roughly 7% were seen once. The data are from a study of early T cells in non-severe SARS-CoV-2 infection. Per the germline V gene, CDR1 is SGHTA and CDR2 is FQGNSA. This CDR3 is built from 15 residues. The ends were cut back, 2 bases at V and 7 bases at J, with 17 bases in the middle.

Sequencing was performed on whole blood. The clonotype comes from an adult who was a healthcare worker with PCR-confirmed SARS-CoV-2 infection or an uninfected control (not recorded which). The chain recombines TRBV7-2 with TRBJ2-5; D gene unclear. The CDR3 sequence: CASSLLMAGTGTQYF. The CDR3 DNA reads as TGTGCCAGCAGCTTATTAATGGCCGGAACGGGGACCCAGTACTTC.